These 17 T cell receptor beta chains share one sample of origin, sequenced in a study of identical twins. TCRdb reprocessed the 5' RACE reads with MiXCR, giving one entry per CDR3 protein. The table records some 1,600,000 distinct CDR3 sequences, under 35% of them present only once. Sequenced material: cord blood. Receptor source: a newborn girl in good health.

As concerns this clonotype: Germline and junction disagree at one end, which may indicate a read error. This rearrangement joins TRBV27 to TRBJ2-3, with D possibly matching TRBD2 (6 bases). In germline, CDR1 is MNHEY, CDR2 SMNVEV (reference sequence). CDR3 length: 15 amino acids. The CDR3 region is CASSFGTHLTGTQYF. CDR3 nucleotide sequence: TGTGCCAGCAGTTTCGGGACTCACCTCACAGGTACGCAGTATTTT.

This chain joins TRBV27 and TRBJ1-1; TRBD1 agrees at 7 bases. Trimming took 5 bases from V and 4 from J; bases not matched to a gene: 10. The CDR3 length is 15 residues. From germline, CDR1 is MNHEY and CDR2 SMNVEV (reference sequence). DNA of the CDR3: TGTGCCAGCAGTGGATACAGGGGAGGAGGCACTGAAGCTTTCTTT. It is translated as CASSGYRGGGTEAFF.

This clonotype has ten or more counts. This chain joins TRBV20-1 and TRBJ2-7; 7 bases line up with TRBD2. The CDR3 is 15 residues long. Germline V lookup: CDR1 DFQATT, CDR2 SNEGSKA (reference sequence). Trimming took 1 base from V and 0 from J; bases not matched to a gene: 6. This chain's CDR3 is CSARVVSGVSYEQYF. In DNA, the CDR3 is TGCAGTGCTAGAGTCGTCAGCGGGGTCTCCTACGAGCAGTACTTC.

This clonotype was recorded a few times. This chain uses TRBV7-2 with TRBJ1-1; TRBD1 matches at 7 bases. V dropped 5 bases and J dropped 4; count of bases not matched to a gene: 10. Germline lookup yields CDR1 SGHTA and CDR2 FQGNSA. The CDR3 length is 15 residues. CDR3 residues: CASSLKTGIGTEAFF. CDR3 in DNA: TGTGCCAGCAGCCTGAAGACAGGGATAGGCACTGAAGCTTTCTTT. The full variable domain, its missing parts supplied by reference TRBV7-2 and TRBJ1-1, is GAGVSQSPSNKVTEKGKDVELRCDPISGHTALYWYRQSLGQGLEFLIYFQGNSAPDKSGLPSDRFSAERTGGSVSTLTIQRTQQEDSAVYLCASSLKTGIGTEAFFGQGTRLTVV.

The chain recombines TRBV6-2 or TRBV6-3 with TRBJ2-2; TRBD2 agrees at 7 bases. The germline V gene encodes CDR1 MNHEY and CDR2 SVGEGT. V lost 4 bases, J lost 3 bases, and 11 bases stayed unmatched. CDR3 length equals 17 residues. In DNA form, the CDR3 reads TGTGCCAGCAGTTTGACACCGGGACTAAAATACACCGGGGAGCTGTTTTTT. Its translation: CASSLTPGLKYTGELFF.

This clonotype was observed a few times. The V gene is TRBV20-1, the J gene TRBJ2-7; TRBD2 might be the D (5 bases). Trimming left V 6 bases short and J 0 bases short, with 12 bases between. Germline loops: CDR1 DFQATT, CDR2 SNEGSKA (reference sequence). The CDR3 sequence is 13 residues long. CDR3 DNA: TGCAGTGCCCGGCAGCGGTTCTCCTACGAGCAGTACTTC. This sequence encodes CSARQRFSYEQYF.

The chain has TRBV27 and TRBJ2-7, with TRBD2 identical over 7 bases. V was clipped by 1 base and J by 0 bases; unmatched bases: 6. Per germline, CDR1 MNHEY and CDR2 SMNVEV (reference sequence). This CDR3 region has 16 residues. The CDR3 here is CASSLYGGSPSYEQYF. The CDR3 nucleotides are TGTGCCAGCAGTTTATATGGCGGGAGCCCCTCCTACGAGCAGTACTTC.

As for this clonotype: Germline and junction disagree at one end, which may indicate a read error. This sequence joins TRBV12-3 or TRBV12-4 and TRBJ1-1; 10 nucleotides match TRBD1. This CDR3 is 16 amino acids long. CDR3 residues: CAGSLGGQGGKTEAFF. CDR3 in DNA: TGTGCCGGCAGTTTAGGAGGACAGGGGGGAAAAACTGAAGCTTTCTTT.

Only a few counts were recorded for this clonotype. The V call is TRBV12-5, the J call TRBJ2-1, with 11 bases identical to TRBD2. Germline assignment: CDR1 LGHNT and CDR2 FRNRAP. CDR3 length equals 18 residues. V lost 2 bases to trimming and J lost 6 bases; unmatched junction nucleotides: 12. Written as DNA, the CDR3 is TGTGCTAGTGGTTTGTCCCCCCCACTAGCGGGAGTTGTCAATGAGCAGTTCTTC. Encoded protein: CASGLSPPLAGVVNEQFF.

This clonotype came up a few times. V is TRBV4-2 and J is TRBJ2-1; TRBD1 agrees at 10 bases. The CDR3 consists of 16 residues. CDR1 is LGHNA and CDR2 is YNFKEQ in the germline V gene. The J segment lost 4 bases and the V segment lost 1 base, leaving 4 bases of the junction unmatched. The CDR3 is CASSQGLDRGYNEQFF. The CDR3 coding sequence is TGTGCCAGCAGCCAAGGCTTGGACAGGGGGTACAATGAGCAGTTCTTC.

The chain combines TRBV20-1 with TRBJ1-6, with D unclear. Germline V gives CDR1 DFQATT, CDR2 SNEGSKA (reference sequence). Trimming shortened V by 6 bases and J by 4 bases, and 19 bases separated the two germline ends. The CDR3 sequence is 16 residues long. Here the CDR3 reads CSAITLADFYNSPLHF. The CDR3 region has the DNA TGCAGTGCCATTACGTTGGCAGACTTTTATAATTCACCCCTCCACTTT.

The gene calls are TRBV10-2 and TRBJ1-4; D call uncertain. The CDR3 contains 12 residues. V lost 0 bases to trimming and J lost 7 bases, with 3 bases between them. Germline CDR1 and CDR2: WSHSY and SAAADI. CDR3 in DNA: TGCGCCAGCAGTGAGTCCATTGAAAAACTGTTTTTT. It encodes CASSESIEKLFF.

The table lists this clonotype with a few counts. The rearrangement joins TRBV20-1 to TRBJ1-6; D perhaps matches TRBD1 (6 bases). Germline CDR1 is DFQATT and CDR2 is SNEGSKA (reference sequence). The CDR3 covers 16 residues. With 0 bases removed from V and 7 bases from J, the gap between germline ends came to 16 bases. The CDR3, as DNA: TGCAGTGCTAGAGATAGCGGGGGCCCGGCGAATTCACCCCTCCACTTT. Amino acid sequence: CSARDSGGPANSPLHF.

This clonotype came up many times. The chain combines TRBV12-3 or TRBV12-4 with TRBJ1-4, with TRBD1 identical over 9 bases. There are 17 residues in the CDR3. The ends lost 5 bases at V and 1 base at J; junction bases unmatched: 8. The CDR3 reads CASSPVPGQGTNEKLFF. The CDR3 nucleotides read TGTGCCAGCAGTCCGGTCCCGGGACAGGGAACTAATGAAAAACTGTTTTTT.

This clonotype occurred a few times. The chain has TRBV5-1 and TRBJ2-1; 7 nucleotides match TRBD2. The CDR3 is made up of 15 amino acids. Germline V gene lookup returns CDR1 SGHRS and CDR2 YFSETQ. V lost 5 bases to trimming and J lost 8 bases; unmatched junction nucleotides: 13. Written as DNA, the CDR3 is TGCGCCAGCAGTTCGGGAAGAGGGGAGGGCGATGAGCAGTTCTTC. It yields the protein CASSSGRGEGDEQFF.

The rearrangement links TRBV20-1 to TRBJ2-3; 7 nucleotides match TRBD2. This CDR3 spans 13 amino acids. The germline V gene has CDR1 DFQATT and CDR2 SNEGSKA (reference sequence). Losses at the gene ends were 3 bases for V and 4 bases for J; bases not matched to a gene: 4. CDR3 loop: CSASGGTADTQYF. The CDR3 bases are TGCAGTGCTAGCGGGGGGACCGCAGATACGCAGTATTTT.

This clonotype was recorded a few times. This chain joins TRBV3-1 and TRBJ1-1, with no clear D. This CDR3 has 15 residues. Germline V gene sequence: CDR1 LGHDT, CDR2 YNNKEL (reference sequence). The V gene lost 2 bases and the J gene lost 1 base, with 11 bases spanning the gap. CDR3 sequence reads: CASSQTGHRNTEAFF. CDR3 bases: TGTGCCAGCAGCCAAACCGGCCACAGGAACACTGAAGCTTTCTTT.